Listed here are 8 T cell receptor beta chains from one sample, sequenced in a study of OX40 agonist ivuxolimab in advanced cancers. Clones were read by immunoSEQ multiplex PCR, and TCRdb kept only the in-frame ones, dropping some. The repertoire holds about 36,000 clones, with roughly 69% as singletons. Here the sequenced sample was CD4+ or CD8+ T cells sorted from blood, taken in a trial of the OX40 agonist ivuxolimab. All receptors derive from an adult with an advanced solid tumor such as melanoma, head and neck, liver or kidney cancer.

The chain recombines TRBV4-1 with TRBJ2-1; D is possibly TRBD2 (6 bases). CDR3 length equals 17 residues. Trimming cost V 0 bases and J 3 bases, with 15 bases left between them. From germline, CDR1 is MGHRA and CDR2 YSYEKL. The CDR3 loop reads CASSQDTRISGYNEQFF. The CDR3 DNA follows: TGCGCCAGCAGCCAAGATACCCGGATTAGCGGCTACAATGAGCAGTTCTTC.

This clone is medium-sized in the sample. Other DNA sequences from this sample encode an identical CDR3 as well. The chain employs TRBV5-1 and TRBJ1-1; D unresolved. Germline values: CDR1 SGHRS, CDR2 YFSETQ. This CDR3 has 14 residues. V shed 4 bases and J shed 1 base, with 11 bases lying between them. CDR3 DNA: TGCGCCAGCAGCCGCTTCGATGGGAACACTGAAGCTTTCTTT. This sequence encodes CASSRFDGNTEAFF.

V and J are TRBV5-1 and TRBJ1-1, with D possibly TRBD1 on 5 matching bases. CDR1 SGHRS and CDR2 YFSETQ come from the germline V gene. This CDR3 is 13 amino acids long. V was cut by 6 bases and J by 1 base, with 10 bases left in between. In nucleotides, the CDR3 is TGCGCCAGCAAGGGGCAGGGGAACACTGAAGCTTTCTTT. As protein: CASKGQGNTEAFF. The full variable domain, with the rest looked up from reference TRBV5-1 and TRBJ1-1, is KAGVTQTPRYLIKTRGQQVTLSCSPISGHRSVSWYQQTPGQGLQFLFEYFSETQRNKGNFPGRFSGRQFSNSRSEMNVSTLELGDSALYLCASKGQGNTEAFFGQGTRLTVV.

This clone appeared once. The chain employs TRBV5-1 and TRBJ2-3, with D possibly being TRBD1 (6 bases). Between the trimmed V and J ends, which lost 0 bases and 5 bases, there was a span of 10 bases. The germline V gene has CDR1 SGHRS and CDR2 YFSETQ. The CDR3 runs 14 residues. The CDR3 loop is CASSLAQGIDTQYF. DNA of the CDR3: TGCGCCAGCAGCTTGGCACAGGGCATAGATACGCAGTATTTT. The entire variable domain, with the rest obtained from reference TRBV5-1 and TRBJ2-3, is as follows: KAGVTQTPRYLIKTRGQQVTLSCSPISGHRSVSWYQQTPGQGLQFLFEYFSETQRNKGNFPGRFSGRQFSNSRSEMNVSTLELGDSALYLCASSLAQGIDTQYFGPGTRLTVL.

The chain employs TRBV5-1 and TRBJ1-6; TRBD1 is a possible D gene (6 bases). The CDR3 is 15 amino acids. The germline gives CDR1 SGHRS, CDR2 YFSETQ. The V end lost 0 bases, the J end lost 5 bases, and 9 bases lay between the germline ends. DNA for the CDR3: TGCGCCAGCAGCTTGGGGCGGACAGATAATTCACCCCTCCACTTT. Its protein is CASSLGRTDNSPLHF.

This clone was counted once. V gene TRBV29-1 combines with J gene TRBJ1-5; the match to TRBD1 covers 7 bases. The CDR3 spans 13 residues. The trim removed 7 bases at V and 3 bases at J, leaving 6 bases unmatched. Germline CDR1 SQVTM, CDR2 ANQGSEA. CDR3 coding DNA: TGCAGCGCCGTGACAGGGCTCAATCAGCCCCAGCATTTT. Residues: CSAVTGLNQPQHF.

This clone has a single count. The chain joins TRBV9 to TRBJ1-4, with D unclear. This CDR3 region has 14 residues. Germline V gene data show CDR1 as SGDLS and CDR2 as YYNGEE. The V and J ends lost 3 bases and 0 bases respectively, with 6 bases between them. CDR3 in DNA: TGTGCCAGCAGCGGAGACGCAACTAATGAAAAACTGTTTTTT. This sequence encodes CASSGDATNEKLFF.

This clone came up once. V gene TRBV27 combines with J gene TRBJ1-2; D uncertain. CDR1 is MNHEY and CDR2 is SMNVEV in the germline V gene (reference sequence). This CDR3 comprises 15 residues. V lost 3 bases to trimming and J lost 3 bases, with 14 bases between them. Written as DNA, the CDR3 is TGTGCCAGCAGTTTCGTAAATCCGGGTTACTATGGCTACACCTTC. Amino acids: CASSFVNPGYYGYTF.